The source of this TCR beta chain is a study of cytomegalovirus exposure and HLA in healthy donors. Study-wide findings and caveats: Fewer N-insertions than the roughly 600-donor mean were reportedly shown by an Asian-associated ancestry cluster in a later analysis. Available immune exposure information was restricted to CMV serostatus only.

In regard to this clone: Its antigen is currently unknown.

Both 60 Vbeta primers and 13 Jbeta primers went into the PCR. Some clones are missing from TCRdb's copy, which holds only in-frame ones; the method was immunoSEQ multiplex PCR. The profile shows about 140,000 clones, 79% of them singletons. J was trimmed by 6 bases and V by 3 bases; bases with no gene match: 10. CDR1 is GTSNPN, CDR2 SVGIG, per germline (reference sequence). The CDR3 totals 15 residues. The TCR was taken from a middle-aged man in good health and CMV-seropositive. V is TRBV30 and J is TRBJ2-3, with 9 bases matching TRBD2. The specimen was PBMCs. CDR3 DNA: TGTGCCTGGAGCGGATTTGTTAGCGGGAGCGATACGCAGTATTTT. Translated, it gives CAWSGFVSGSDTQYF.